This TCR beta chain emerged from a study of shared T cell receptors in the human thymus. V lost 3 bases and J 8 bases, leaving 10 bases between the germline ends. CDR1 is LNHNV, CDR2 YYDKDF, per germline (reference sequence). CDR3 length: 12 amino acids. Only in-frame clones appear in the TCRdb table, and some are missing; sequencing was by immunoSEQ multiplex PCR. The sample consists of fewer than 700,000 clones, roughly 90% of them appearing once. These same data were also listed under a study on human thymus T cells. As that study records: From resections taken during corrective heart surgery, the thymus tissue was obtained. Use of V and J genes seemed skewed within the thymic and blood repertoires.

The sample consisted of thymocytes. V gene TRBV15 combines with J gene TRBJ1-2; D is ambiguous. This sequence originates from a boy in the first two years of life with a congenital heart defect. CDR3 coding DNA: TGTGCCACCAGCAGCCTCCTTAGCGGCTACACCTTC. Its protein product is CATSSLLSGYTF.